Presented here are 3 T cell receptor beta chains from one specimen sequenced in a study of shared clonotypes between healthy human individuals. The assay was immunoSEQ multiplex PCR, and TCRdb's table has in-frame clones only and misses some. The sample includes 500,000 to 650,000 clones, roughly 72% of them seen just once. The specimen sequenced was PBMCs. All receptors derive from a woman aged 40 to 50 in good health. Some clones in this sample may be carry-over from other donors' samples.

This clone was seen repeatedly, ten times or more. The V call is TRBV10-3, the J call TRBJ2-3, with 9 positions matching TRBD1. The germline V gene encodes CDR1 ENHRY and CDR2 SYGVKD. The CDR3 spans 14 residues. V dropped 11 bases and J dropped 2; count of bases not matched to a gene: 8. The CDR3 DNA is TGTGCCGCCGGGACAGGGACGTACACAGATACGCAGTATTTT. Its protein is CAAGTGTYTDTQYF.

This chain uses TRBV30 with TRBJ2-5; a possible D gene is TRBD2 (7 bases). The V end lost 2 bases, the J end lost 3 bases, and 10 bases lay between the germline ends. Looked up from germline, CDR1 is GTSNPN and CDR2 is SVGIG (reference sequence). The CDR3 is 13 amino acids. CDR3 DNA sequence: TGTGCCTGGAGTAGGGGGGGCGAAGAGACCCAGTACTTC. Residues: CAWSRGGEETQYF.

V is TRBV5-8 and J is TRBJ1-2; tentative D call: TRBD1 (5 bases). Germline CDR1 is SGHTS and CDR2 is YDEGEE. This CDR3 is 15 amino acids long. Trimming left V 0 bases short and J 0 bases short, with 9 bases between. CDR3 DNA: TGTGCCAGCAGCTTGGGACAGCATACTAACTATGGCTACACCTTC. This gives the protein CASSLGQHTNYGYTF.